This note documents a single TCR beta chain sequence. These data come from a study of cytomegalovirus exposure and HLA in healthy donors. V was cut by 5 bases and J by 10 bases, with 12 bases left in between. Germline CDR1 and CDR2: SEHNR and FQNEAQ (reference sequence). The CDR3 runs to 12 residues. Repertoires were generated with immunoSEQ multiplex PCR, while TCRdb's copy carries only in-frame clones and drops some. The top ten clones hold approximately 3.5% of a sample with approximately 73,000 clones, 85% to 95% of them seen once. The chain links TRBV7-9 to TRBJ2-4, with a weak D call TRBD2 (6 bases). The sample was PBMCs. The TCR originated in a man younger than 30 in good health and CMV-seronegative. The CDR3 nucleotides read TGTGCCAGCAGCATTGCGGGACTTATTCAGTACTTC. It codes for CASSIAGLIQYF. Combining the CDR3 with reference TRBV7-9 and TRBJ2-4 gives the whole variable domain DTGVSQNPRHKITKRGQNVTFRCDPISEHNRLYWYRQTLGQGPEFLTYFQNEAQLEKSRLLSDRFSAERPKGSFSTLEIQRTEQGDSAMYLCASSIAGLIQYFGAGTRLSVL.